Listed here are 14 T cell receptor beta chains from one sample, sequenced in a study of T cell repertoires in ileal Crohn's disease. Repertoires were generated with immunoSEQ multiplex PCR, while TCRdb's copy carries only in-frame clones and drops some. The table has roughly 5,500 clones, 78% seen once. As for time point: neoterminal ileum biopsy at postoperative endoscopy, about 6 months after surgery. The specimen sequenced was ileal tissue. These TCRs come from an adult with Crohn's disease.

The chain employs TRBV4-1 and TRBJ2-2; 10 bases match TRBD1. After removal of 6 bases from V and 6 bases from J, the junction contained 13 bases not matched to a gene. Germline loops: CDR1 MGHRA, CDR2 YSYEKL. The CDR3 runs 17 residues. Here the CDR3 DNA reads TGCGCCAGCAGTCTCCTACCTGGACAGGGGGACCCCGGGGAGCTGTTTTTT. It specifies CASSLLPGQGDPGELFF.

With regard to this clone: No DNA is shown, since the ends of the CDR3 on it are uncertain; the CDR3 is the one TCRdb lists. This sequence joins TRBV5-5 and TRBJ2-2. Germline V CDR1 and CDR2: SGHKS, YYEKEE (reference sequence). With termini counted, the CDR3 has 14 amino acids. CDR3 sequence: CASSSGQGRGELFF.

V gene TRBV2 combines with J gene TRBJ1-1, with D unresolved. Germline CDR1 reads SNHLY; CDR2 reads FYNNEI. The CDR3 is 13 amino acids. V lost 6 bases and J lost 3, with 11 bases in between. The CDR3 sequence is CASRGELYTEAFF. In DNA, the CDR3 is TGTGCCAGCAGGGGCGAGTTGTACACTGAAGCTTTCTTT.

The V and J genes are TRBV5-1 and TRBJ1-2; TRBD1 might be the D (5 bases). The CDR3 runs to 13 residues. Trimming removed 2 bases from V and 7 bases from J, with 12 bases in between. CDR1 and CDR2 from the germline V gene are SGHRS and YFSETQ. The CDR3 DNA sequence: TGCGCCAGCAGCTTCAACAGGAAGGGTGGCTACACCTTC. Its translation: CASSFNRKGGYTF.

A note on this clone: This specimen includes other DNA sequences encoding the same CDR3. The chain is built from TRBV7-9 and TRBJ1-6; D is undetermined. Germline loops: CDR1 SEHNR, CDR2 FQNEAQ (reference sequence). Trimming stripped 1 base from V and 3 bases from J, with 10 bases between. This CDR3 comprises 16 residues. This CDR3 reads CASSLGAGFYNSPLHF. CDR3 DNA sequence: TGTGCCAGCAGCTTAGGGGCGGGTTTCTATAATTCACCCCTCCACTTT.

The chain employs TRBV27 and TRBJ1-6; no reliable D call. V dropped 6 bases and J dropped 0 bases, with 12 bases sitting between them. Germline V gene lookup returns CDR1 MNHEY and CDR2 SMNVEV (reference sequence). This CDR3 region has 16 residues. CDR3 region: CASSYGPSSYNSPLHF. CDR3 sequence (DNA): TGTGCCAGCAGCTATGGACCGAGCTCCTATAATTCACCCCTCCACTTT.

The rearrangement joins TRBV5-4 to TRBJ2-1; D not resolved. The CDR3 contains 13 residues. Germline CDR1 reads SGHNT; CDR2 reads YYREEE (reference sequence). Trimming left V 3 bases short and J 8 bases short, with 12 bases between. The CDR3 reads CASSSLTYDEQFF. For the CDR3, the DNA is TGTGCCAGCAGCTCCCTCACCTATGATGAGCAGTTCTTC. The full variable domain, its missing parts supplied by reference TRBV5-4 and TRBJ2-1, is ETGVTQSPTHLIKTRGQQVTLRCSSQSGHNTVSWYQQALGQGPQFIFQYYREEENGRGNFPPRFSGLQFPNYSSELNVNALELDDSALYLCASSSLTYDEQFFGPGTRLTVL.

The chain links TRBV6-6 to TRBJ2-7; 8 bases align to TRBD2. V gave up 6 bases and J gave up 5 bases; unmatched junction bases: 9. From germline, CDR1 is MNHNY and CDR2 SVGAGI (reference sequence). This CDR3 contains 14 residues. CDR3 nucleotides: TGTGCCAGCAGCTCCGGGGGGGTAGGGGACGAGCAGTACTTC. Translation gives CASSSGGVGDEQYF.

The chain joins TRBV13 to TRBJ2-6; 7 nucleotides match TRBD1. The CDR3 totals 15 residues. CDR1 is PRHDT and CDR2 is FYEKMQ in the germline V gene (reference sequence). V shed 5 bases, J shed 8 bases, and the junction held 9 bases outside the gene matches. This chain's CDR3 is CASSPQRGGSNVLTF. The CDR3 bases are TGTGCCAGCAGCCCCCAGCGAGGGGGCTCCAACGTCCTGACTTTC.

The chain combines TRBV6-1 with TRBJ1-1; D uncertain. Germline lookup yields CDR1 MNHNS and CDR2 SASEGT. The CDR3 covers 14 residues. Trimming removed 6 bases from V and 4 bases from J, with 15 bases in between. The CDR3 DNA reads as TGTGCCAGCAGGTCCGGGAACCCCCCCACTGAAGCTTTCTTT. It specifies CASRSGNPPTEAFF.

The chain links TRBV9 to TRBJ1-6, with D possibly TRBD1 on 5 matching bases. Germline CDR1 is SGDLS and CDR2 is YYNGEE. V dropped 0 bases and J dropped 8 bases, with 18 bases sitting between them. This CDR3 has 17 amino acids. The CDR3, as DNA: TGTGCCAGCAGCGTAGGGACACGCGTCAGGGTGGATTCACCCCTCCACTTT. Translated: CASSVGTRVRVDSPLHF.

The rearrangement links TRBV28 to TRBJ2-4; the D is unclear. From germline, CDR1 is MDHEN and CDR2 SYDVKM. CDR3 length: 17 residues. V was pared by 4 bases and J by 1 base, with 17 bases between. The CDR3 region is CASSSWAEPTAKNIQYF. CDR3 nucleotides: TGTGCCAGCAGTTCTTGGGCGGAACCCACGGCCAAAAACATTCAGTACTTC.

The gene calls are TRBV2 and TRBJ1-5; 9 positions match TRBD1. This CDR3 is built from 14 residues. Looked up from germline, CDR1 is SNHLY and CDR2 is FYNNEI. The ends lost 5 bases at V and 9 bases at J; junction bases unmatched: 8. The CDR3 reads CASSRTGDPGPQHF. The DNA for the CDR3 is TGTGCCAGCAGTAGGACAGGGGACCCAGGGCCCCAGCATTTT.

The rearrangement links TRBV7-6 to TRBJ2-5; 8 nucleotides agree with TRBD1. Germline CDR1 is SGHVS and CDR2 is FNYEAQ. Trimming took 5 bases from V and 5 from J; bases not matched to a gene: 7. The CDR3 totals 14 residues. The CDR3 nucleotides read TGTGCCAGCAGCGCGGGACAGGCGGGTGAGACCCAGTACTTC. Its protein is CASSAGQAGETQYF.